This is a list of T cell receptor beta chains from one sample in a study of T cells in Graves' hyperthyroidism and ophthalmopathy. TCRdb independently ran MiXCR on the multiplex PCR reads; one entry per CDR3 protein. The table lists roughly 570,000 distinct CDR3 sequences, about half of them singletons, with around 7.7% in the top ten. What was sequenced was peripheral blood or thyroid tissue (not recorded which). These receptors were collected from a woman between 18 and 29 years old with Graves' hyperthyroidism. Each CDR3 is given with its conserved first and last residue. Fields, in order: J gene, V gene, clone size, D gene, CDR3 DNA, CDR3 protein. The D gene is left open where the match is weak. Clone size is shown for a subset of rows, as once, few, many or a class of expanded clone.

>TRBJ1-1|TRBV7-9|-|TRBD1
TGTGCCAGCAGCTTGGTAGGGACAGGCGCTACTGAAGCTTTCTTT
CASSLVGTGATEAFF
>TRBJ2-2|TRBV9|-|TRBD1
TGTGCCAGCAGCTCCGAGGGACAGGGGAACACCGGGGAGCTGTTTTTT
CASSSEGQGNTGELFF
>TRBJ2-1|TRBV12-3/TRBV12-4|-|TRBD1
TGTGCCAGCAGTAACTCCGGGACAGGGTACTACGAGCAGTTCTTC
CASSNSGTGYYEQFF
>TRBJ2-7|TRBV28|few|TRBD2
TGTGCCAGCAGTACTAGCGGTAGTGCCGGTGAGCAGTACTTC
CASSTSGSAGEQYF
>TRBJ2-5|TRBV24-1|-|TRBD1
TGTGCCACCAGCTCCCGGACAGGGGACGGATGGACCCAGTACTTC
CATSSRTGDGWTQYF
>TRBJ2-1|TRBV10-3|-|-
TGTGCCATCACCAAGCGGCCAGCGGCCGACAATGAGCAGTTCTTC
CAITKRPAADNEQFF
>TRBJ2-2|TRBV24-1|-|-
TGTGCCACCAGTGATTCCCCAGGGCCTACCGGGGAGCTGTTTTTT
CATSDSPGPTGELFF
>TRBJ2-5|TRBV12-3/TRBV12-4|-|TRBD1
TGTGCCAGCAGTCCCACAGGGACAGGACAAGAGACCCAGTACTTC
CASSPTGTGQETQYF
>TRBJ1-1|TRBV24-1|-|-
TGTGCCACCAGTGATACGGCGGGACGAGACACTGAAGCTTTCTTT
CATSDTAGRDTEAFF
>TRBJ2-5|TRBV20-1|-|TRBD1
TGCAGTGCTAGGCCGGGACAGGGGTACCAAGAGACCCAGTACTTC
CSARPGQGYQETQYF
>TRBJ1-3|TRBV7-4|-|-
TGTGCCAGCAGCCCGGCCGGCTTT
CASSPAGF
>TRBJ1-2|TRBV6-5|-|TRBD1
TGTGCCAGCAGTCTAAGGACAGGGAACCTTCGAGGGGGCTACACCTTC
CASSLRTGNLRGGYTF
>TRBJ2-7|TRBV7-9|-|-
TGTGCCCCCCGGGGGCAGGACGAGCAGTACTTC
CAPRGQDEQYF
>TRBJ2-2|TRBV7-3|-|-
TGTGCCAGCAGCCTAGCGCGCGCGAACACCGGGGAGCTGTTTTTT
CASSLARANTGELFF
>TRBJ2-7|TRBV29-1|many|TRBD1
TGCAGCGGGAGGACAGGGGGCTCCTACGAGCAGTACTTC
CSGRTGGSYEQYF
>TRBJ1-5|TRBV25-1|-|TRBD1
TGTGCCAGCAGCGTATGGACAGGGACAAATCAGCCCCAGCATTTT
CASSVWTGTNQPQHF
>TRBJ1-5|TRBV29-1|many|-
TGCAGCGTGTCCCTAGGGGCGGGGGCGGAGAGCAATCAGCCCCAGCATTTT
CSVSLGAGAESNQPQHF
>TRBJ2-5|TRBV29-1|-|TRBD1
TGCAGCCACGGACAGGGGGGAGAGACCCAGTACTTC
CSHGQGGETQYF
>TRBJ1-1|TRBV12-3/TRBV12-4|-|-
TGTGCCAGCAGCGGGACCACCGGGACACGGGATGAAGCTTTCTTT
CASSGTTGTRDEAFF
>TRBJ1-2|TRBV12-3/TRBV12-4|-|-
TGTGCCAGCAGTCCCGGACAGATAGCTAACTATGGCTACACCTTC
CASSPGQIANYGYTF
>TRBJ2-3|TRBV2|-|TRBD2
TGTGCCAGCAGTGTATTCAAGCGGGAGTCCGCAGATACGCAGTATTTT
CASSVFKRESADTQYF
>TRBJ2-7|TRBV4-1|few|TRBD2
TGCGCCAGCAGCCAACGGGACTATGACGAGCAGTACTTC
CASSQRDYDEQYF
>TRBJ1-2|TRBV7-9|-|TRBD1
TGTGCCAGCAGCTTAGCCGGCGACAGGGGGCACCTTGGCTACACCTTC
CASSLAGDRGHLGYTF
>TRBJ2-7|TRBV7-6|-|TRBD2
TGTGCCAGCAGCCTCCCAGGCCCGGGACTAGCGGAATACGAGCAGTACTTC
CASSLPGPGLAEYEQYF
>TRBJ1-3|TRBV6-6|once|TRBD1
TGTGCCAGCAGGAGGGACAGGGCGAACACCATATATTTT
CASRRDRANTIYF
>TRBJ2-7|TRBV29-1|-|-
TGCAGCGCCAGCAGCCAAGATAATCCCGGGACAAGGGGGGACGAGCAGTACTTC
CSASSQDNPGTRGDEQYF
>TRBJ2-5|TRBV20-1|many|TRBD2
TGCAGTGCTAAGCTGGGGGAGGGCCTATGGGGGACCCAGTACTTC
CSAKLGEGLWGTQYF
>TRBJ2-7|TRBV15|-|-
TGTGCCACCAAGTTCGGTGGGACGGTCTCCTACGAGCAGTACTTC
CATKFGGTVSYEQYF
>TRBJ2-7|TRBV5-8|-|-
TGTGCCAGCAGCTTGGGATGGGGAGGAAATGAGCAGTACTTC
CASSLGWGGNEQYF
>TRBJ1-2|TRBV2|once|-
TGTGCCAGCTTTGCGGACAGCATACACTATGGCTACACCTTC
CASFADSIHYGYTF
>TRBJ1-2|TRBV30|-|-
TGTGCCTGGAGCCCCGATCTACATGGCTACACCTTC
CAWSPDLHGYTF
>TRBJ2-7|TRBV2|many|TRBD2
TGTGCCAGCAGTACCTCTAGCGGGAGGGCCTACGAGCAGTACTTC
CASSTSSGRAYEQYF
>TRBJ2-2|TRBV24-1|-|TRBD2
TGTGCCACCAGCTCACCCGTAGCGGGAGCGAACACCGGGGAGCTGTTTTTT
CATSSPVAGANTGELFF
>TRBJ2-5|TRBV20-1|-|-
TGCAGTGCTAGAGGGGGGCCCTGGGAGACCCAGTACTTC
CSARGGPWETQYF
>TRBJ1-2|TRBV5-1|-|-
TGCGCCAGCAGCTCCCGGACAGCTACTAACTATGGCTACACCTTC
CASSSRTATNYGYTF
>TRBJ2-7|TRBV7-2|-|TRBD2
TGCGCCAGCAGCCAAGATTCGGGACTAGCGGGGAACTACGAGCAGTACTTC
CASSQDSGLAGNYEQYF
>TRBJ2-1|TRBV7-2|few|TRBD2
TGTGCCAGCAGCTTAATTCCTAGCGGGAACGTTGAGCAGTTCTTC
CASSLIPSGNVEQFF
>TRBJ2-2|TRBV7-6|-|TRBD1
TGTGCCAGCAGCTCTGGGACAGGGCCCACCGGGGAGCTGTTTTTT
CASSSGTGPTGELFF
>TRBJ2-5|TRBV4-1|many|TRBD1
TGCGCCAGCAGCCAAGTGATGCGGGACAGGGGGAAGACCCAGTACTTC
CASSQVMRDRGKTQYF
>TRBJ1-2|TRBV18|-|TRBD1
TGTGCCAGCTCACCACCCCGGGACAGGGGGCTCTCTAACTATGGCTACACCTTC
CASSPPRDRGLSNYGYTF
>TRBJ2-5|TRBV10-3|-|TRBD2
TGTGCCATCAGCCGTGGGACTAGTTTGAATGGTGAGCAGTGCTTC
CAISRGTSLNGEQCF
>TRBJ2-1|TRBV7-3|-|TRBD1
TGTGCCAGCAGCCCAGGACAGGGGCGGGTTGAGCAGTTCTTC
CASSPGQGRVEQFF
>TRBJ2-5|TRBV12-3/TRBV12-4|-|-
TGTGCCAGCAGTTTTGAAGGGCCCCAGTCCTTC
CASSFEGPQSF
>TRBJ1-2|TRBV4-1|many|-
TGCGCCAGCAGCCACGACGGCGCGGGGGACTATGGCTACACCTTC
CASSHDGAGDYGYTF
>TRBJ2-3|TRBV2|-|-
TGTGCCAGCAGTTACTTGGCCCCAGATACGCAGTATTTT
CASSYLAPDTQYF
>TRBJ1-6|TRBV15|-|-
TGTGCCACCAGCCGAGGGGGAGTGAATTCACCCCTCCACTTT
CATSRGGVNSPLHF
>TRBJ2-5|TRBV12-3/TRBV12-4|many|TRBD1
TGTGCCAGCAGTTTCTCCTTGGGACAGTTACAAGAGACCCAGTACTTC
CASSFSLGQLQETQYF
>TRBJ1-2|TRBV9|-|-
TGTGTCAGAACAGGCCTGGGGTATGGCTACACCTTC
CVRTGLGYGYTF
>TRBJ2-5|TRBV7-3|-|TRBD2
TGTGCCAGCAGCCGACTAGCGGGAACAGAGACCCAGTACTTC
CASSRLAGTETQYF
>TRBJ2-7|TRBV7-6|many|TRBD2
TGTGCCAGCAGCTTAGCCCCCCCGACTAGCGGTTATTACGAGCAGTACTTC
CASSLAPPTSGYYEQYF
>TRBJ2-3|TRBV11-1|-|-
TGTGCCAGCAGTCCCCTCGGGAGCGGCACAGATACGCAGTATTTT
CASSPLGSGTDTQYF
>TRBJ2-5|TRBV9|few|-
TGTGCCAGCAGAGATCGGGACTCCACGCAAGAGACCCAGTACTTC
CASRDRDSTQETQYF
>TRBJ2-7|TRBV12-3/TRBV12-4|-|TRBD2
TGTGCCAGCAGTTTGGGGGGGGGGAACTACGAGCAGTACTTC
CASSLGGGNYEQYF
>TRBJ1-3|TRBV14|many|TRBD1
TGTGCCAGCAGAGACAGGGGAGTAAACACCATATATTTT
CASRDRGVNTIYF
>TRBJ2-5|TRBV7-2|many|-
TGTGCCAGCACATATCTGGGGACGAATGGAGAGACCCAGTACTTC
CASTYLGTNGETQYF
>TRBJ1-1|TRBV29-1|-|TRBD1
TGCAGCGTCCAGGGGGGGGATGAAGCTTTCTTT
CSVQGGDEAFF
>TRBJ2-6|TRBV2|many|-
TGTGCCAGCAGAAGGGACACCTCTGGGGCCAACGTCCTGACTTTC
CASRRDTSGANVLTF